Reported below is one T cell receptor beta chain. The data originate from a study of cytomegalovirus exposure and HLA in healthy donors. The V gene end was trimmed by 2 bases and the J gene end by 4 bases; junction bases not matched to a gene: 11. Germline V gene data show CDR1 as SEHNR and CDR2 as FQNEAQ (reference sequence). The CDR3 is 17 amino acids. The primer mix had 60 Vbeta and 13 Jbeta primers. The protocol was immunoSEQ multiplex PCR, while the TCRdb copy is restricted to in-frame clones and leaves out a portion. This table has over 200,000 clones, roughly four fifths appearing once. The sample consisted of PBMCs. The source is a woman aged 35 to 49 in good health and CMV-seronegative. The chain is built from TRBV7-9 and TRBJ1-3; 7 nucleotides agree with TRBD1. The CDR3: CASSLRWDSLLGNTIYF. CDR3 nucleotides: TGTGCCAGCAGCTTAAGGTGGGACAGCCTATTGGGAAACACCATATATTTT.